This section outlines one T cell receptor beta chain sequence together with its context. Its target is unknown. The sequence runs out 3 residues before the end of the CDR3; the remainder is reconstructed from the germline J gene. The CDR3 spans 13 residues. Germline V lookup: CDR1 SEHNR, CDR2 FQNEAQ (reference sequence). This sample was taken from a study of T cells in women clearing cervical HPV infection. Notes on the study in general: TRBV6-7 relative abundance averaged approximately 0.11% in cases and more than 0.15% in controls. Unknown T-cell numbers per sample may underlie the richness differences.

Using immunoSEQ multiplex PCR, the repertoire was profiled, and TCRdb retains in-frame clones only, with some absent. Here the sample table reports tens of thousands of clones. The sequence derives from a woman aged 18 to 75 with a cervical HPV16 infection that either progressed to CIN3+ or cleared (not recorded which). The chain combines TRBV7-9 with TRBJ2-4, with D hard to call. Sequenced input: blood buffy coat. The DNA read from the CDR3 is TGTGCCAGCAGGCCTCAGGCAGGCAATGGT. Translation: CASRPQAGNG. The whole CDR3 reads CASRPQAGNGQYF.